These T cell receptor beta chains were read from a single sample in a study of T cell responses to AZD1222 COVID-19 vaccine. Some clones are missing from TCRdb's copy, which holds only in-frame ones; the method was immunoSEQ multiplex PCR. Among 90,000 to 110,000 clones, around 90% were seen once, and the ten largest hold 5% to 5.5%. Material: peripheral blood, obtained on day 0 of AZD1222 vaccination. Receptor source: an adult in good health. CDR3s include the opening cysteine and the closing phenylalanine or tryptophan. D genes are given only for firm matches. Not every row has a clone size; where given, it reads once, few, many or a size class.

cdr3_aa | cdr3_nt | j_call | clone_size | v_call | d_call
CASSLQGAARGYTF | TGTGCCAGCAGCTTACAGGGCGCCGCTAGGGGCTACACCTTC | TRBJ1-2 | NA | TRBV7-2 | NA
CASSYYEQYF | TGTGCCAGCAGTTACTACGAGCAGTACTTC | TRBJ2-7 | NA | TRBV6-2/TRBV6-3 | NA
CASSLWNRPDTQYF | TGTGCCAGCAGCCTATGGAACAGGCCTGATACGCAGTATTTT | TRBJ2-3 | NA | TRBV5-4 | NA
CASSWGPTGYSPLHF | TGTGCCAGCAGCTGGGGGCCAACGGGGTACTCACCCCTCCACTTT | TRBJ1-6 | NA | TRBV5-6 | NA
CASRLLGGDYGYTF | TGTGCCAGTAGACTGTTGGGCGGGGACTATGGCTACACCTTC | TRBJ1-2 | NA | TRBV19 | NA
CASSFMDSGFGSEAFF | TGTGCCAGCAGCTTTATGGATTCAGGGTTCGGGTCTGAAGCTTTCTTT | TRBJ1-1 | NA | TRBV7-2 | NA
CASSPSGTGNEQFF | TGTGCCAGCAGCCCCTCCGGGACAGGGAATGAGCAGTTCTTC | TRBJ2-1 | NA | TRBV7-3 | TRBD1
CASIEPRIGTEAFF | TGTGCCAGCATCGAGCCCCGAATCGGGACTGAAGCTTTCTTT | TRBJ1-1 | NA | TRBV6-5 | NA
CATSPEGGGELFF | TGTGCCACCAGCCCAGAGGGAGGCGGGGAGCTGTTTTTT | TRBJ2-2 | NA | TRBV15 | NA
CASSESSGSLTDTQYF | TGCGCCAGCAGTGAGTCTAGCGGGAGCCTCACAGATACGCAGTATTTT | TRBJ2-3 | NA | TRBV10-2 | TRBD2
CASSQQGAGNEQYF | TGTGCCAGCAGTCAACAGGGGGCGGGTAACGAGCAGTACTTC | TRBJ2-7 | NA | TRBV27 | TRBD1
CASSPREGAGSYEQYF | TGTGCCAGCAGCCCCCGAGAGGGGGCGGGGTCCTACGAGCAGTACTTC | TRBJ2-7 | NA | TRBV4-2 | NA
CASSSGPAEKLFF | TGTGCCAGCAGCTCAGGGCCGGCTGAAAAACTGTTTTTT | TRBJ1-4 | NA | TRBV28 | NA
CASGPGREGYNEQFF | TGTGCCAGCGGTCCGGGGCGGGAGGGGTACAATGAGCAGTTCTTC | TRBJ2-1 | NA | TRBV7-2 | TRBD2
CASSPQSSGRWYEQFF | TGTGCCAGCAGCCCCCAGTCCAGCGGGAGATGGTATGAGCAGTTCTTC | TRBJ2-1 | NA | TRBV7-2 | TRBD2
CASRLETGTSNTEAFF | TGTGCCAGCCGACTAGAGACAGGGACCTCAAACACTGAAGCTTTCTTT | TRBJ1-1 | NA | TRBV18 | TRBD1
CASSLSRAGTEAFF | TGTGCCAGCAGCTTATCTAGGGCTGGCACTGAAGCTTTCTTT | TRBJ1-1 | NA | TRBV11-2 | NA
CASSQTGTLTNQPQHF | TGTGCCAGCAGTCAGACCGGGACATTGACCAATCAGCCCCAGCATTTT | TRBJ1-5 | NA | TRBV28 | NA
CASRRAGNNQPQHF | TGTGCCAGCAGAAGGGCAGGGAACAATCAGCCCCAGCATTTT | TRBJ1-5 | NA | TRBV28 | NA
CASSLAGRLNYGYTF | TGTGCCAGCAGCTTAGCCGGACGGCTGAACTATGGCTACACCTTC | TRBJ1-2 | few | TRBV7-9 | NA
CASSPHVKVLGRYPNYGYTF | TGTGCCAGCAGTCCCCACGTAAAGGTCTTAGGGCGGTACCCTAACTATGGCTACACCTTC | TRBJ1-2 | NA | TRBV27 | NA
CSASLPGQGGFIYTF | TGCAGTGCTAGTCTACCGGGACAGGGAGGCTTTATCTACACCTTC | TRBJ1-2 | NA | TRBV20-1 | TRBD1
CASQESGRRETQYF | TGTGCCAGCCAAGAGAGCGGGAGACGGGAGACCCAGTACTTC | TRBJ2-5 | few | TRBV21-1 | NA
CASSIGGETQYF | TGTGCCAGTAGTATTGGAGGTGAGACCCAGTACTTC | TRBJ2-5 | NA | TRBV19 | NA
CASSFRGAMGTQYF | TGTGCCAGCAGCTTCCGGGGGGCGATGGGGACCCAGTACTTC | TRBJ2-5 | NA | TRBV7-2 | NA
CASSKDGAYTF | TGTGCCAGCAGCAAGGACGGTGCCTACACCTTC | TRBJ1-2 | NA | TRBV5-4 | NA
CASSIATGVSYEQYF | TGTGCCAGTAGTATAGCGACAGGAGTCTCCTACGAGCAGTACTTC | TRBJ2-7 | NA | TRBV19 | NA
CASSFQGSNQPQHF | TGTGCCAGCAGTTTTCAGGGGAGCAATCAGCCCCAGCATTTT | TRBJ1-5 | NA | TRBV28 | NA
CAWSPGTGAGVYNSPLHF | TGTGCCTGGAGTCCCGGGACAGGGGCCGGGGTATATAATTCACCCCTCCACTTT | TRBJ1-6 | NA | TRBV30 | TRBD1
CASSLEAVGGSGYTF | TGCGCCAGCAGCTTGGAAGCGGTGGGGGGCTCCGGCTACACCTTC | TRBJ1-2 | once | TRBV5-1 | NA
CASSRAGLAGVNEQFF | TGTGCCAGCAGCCGAGCGGGACTAGCGGGAGTCAATGAGCAGTTCTTC | TRBJ2-1 | NA | TRBV14 | TRBD2
CASSRGGFTQADSPLHF | TGTGCCAGCAGTCGGGGGGGGTTTACTCAGGCCGATTCACCCCTCCACTTT | TRBJ1-6 | few | TRBV6-6 | NA
CASTPGEGAGNTIYF | TGTGCCAGTACCCCCGGGGAGGGAGCTGGAAACACCATATATTTT | TRBJ1-3 | NA | TRBV19 | NA
CASSQDLGNEKLFF | TGCGCCAGCAGCCAAGATCTCGGGAATGAAAAACTGTTTTTT | TRBJ1-4 | NA | TRBV4-3 | NA
CAISESGPHTGELFF | TGTGCCATCAGTGAGTCGGGCCCCCACACCGGGGAGCTGTTTTTT | TRBJ2-2 | NA | TRBV10-3 | NA
CASSLSLGKPGYTF | TGTGCCAGCAGTTTATCGTTGGGGAAACCCGGCTACACCTTC | TRBJ1-2 | NA | TRBV27 | NA
CASSQLGRDENTIYF | TGTGCCAGTAGCCAACTTGGTCGGGACGAGAACACCATATATTTT | TRBJ1-3 | NA | TRBV19 | NA
CASSYFGTGENRYTF | TGTGCCAGCAGCTACTTTGGGACAGGGGAAAATCGCTACACCTTC | TRBJ1-2 | NA | TRBV5-6 | TRBD1
CASSSAPGQSNGYTF | TGTGCCAGCAGCTCCGCCCCTGGACAGAGCAATGGCTACACCTTC | TRBJ1-2 | NA | TRBV7-3 | NA
CASRSGTGDEQYF | TGTGCCAGCAGATCCGGGACAGGGGACGAGCAGTACTTC | TRBJ2-7 | NA | TRBV5-4 | TRBD1
CASSEDGASGYTF | TGTGCCAGCAGTGAAGACGGGGCCTCTGGCTACACCTTC | TRBJ1-2 | NA | TRBV6-1 | NA
CAISGHRDRGQETQYF | TGTGCCATCAGTGGCCACAGGGACAGGGGGCAAGAGACCCAGTACTTC | TRBJ2-5 | NA | TRBV10-3 | TRBD1
CASSLRGRDGTDEKLFF | TGTGCCAGCAGTTTACGGGGCCGTGACGGGACAGATGAAAAACTGTTTTTT | TRBJ1-4 | NA | TRBV28 | TRBD1
CASSQRTAATNEKLFF | TGCGCCAGCAGCCAAAGGACGGCTGCAACTAATGAAAAACTGTTTTTT | TRBJ1-4 | NA | TRBV4-1 | NA
CASSTYWETGEAEQFF | TGTGCCAGCTCAACATACTGGGAGACAGGGGAGGCTGAGCAGTTCTTC | TRBJ2-1 | NA | TRBV18 | TRBD1
CASSPQGATNTEAFF | TGTGCCAGCTCACCACAGGGGGCCACGAACACTGAAGCTTTCTTT | TRBJ1-1 | NA | TRBV18 | TRBD1
CSVRSSGSYEQYF | TGCAGCGTTCGATCTAGCGGCTCCTACGAGCAGTACTTC | TRBJ2-7 | NA | TRBV29-1 | TRBD2
CASSYSKRLADQETQYF | TGTGCCAGCAGTTACTCGAAAAGGCTAGCGGACCAAGAGACCCAGTACTTC | TRBJ2-5 | NA | TRBV6-2/TRBV6-3 | TRBD2
CASSLVVTQPQHF | TGTGCCAGCAGTTTAGTGGTAACTCAGCCCCAGCATTTT | TRBJ1-5 | NA | TRBV27 | NA
CASMSSGTDTQYF | TGTGCCAGCATGTCTAGCGGCACAGATACGCAGTATTTT | TRBJ2-3 | NA | TRBV27 | NA
CASSFGGELFF | TGTGCCAGCAGCTTCGGGGGGGAGCTGTTTTTT | TRBJ2-2 | NA | TRBV9 | NA
CASSQLDGNTGELFF | TGCGCCAGCAGCCAGCTAGACGGAAACACCGGGGAGCTGTTTTTT | TRBJ2-2 | NA | TRBV4-3 | NA